The entry that follows covers one TCR beta chain sequence. Its matching antigen is unknown. Primers: 60 Vbeta forward and 13 Jbeta reverse. Only in-frame clones appear in the TCRdb table, and some are missing; sequencing was by immunoSEQ multiplex PCR. The sample carries 100,000 to 120,000 clones, 70% to 90% recorded once. This CDR3 contains 14 residues. CDR1 is MNHNS, CDR2 SASEGT, per germline. Unmatched junction bases numbered 4, after V lost 2 bases and J lost 4 bases. The sample is drawn from a study of cytomegalovirus exposure and HLA in healthy donors. The overall study: Researchers previously reported finding about 110 million unique TCR beta sequences from 170 million or so T cells.

Findings of the study overall: A later analysis found most CMV-associated TCR beta chains apparently HLA-restricted. A link between a missense DCLRE1C variant and TCR beta V- and J-gene trimming emerged from a later analysis.

The V call is TRBV6-1, the J call TRBJ1-2; 7 bases align to TRBD1. The TCR originated in a man aged 40-50 years in good health and CMV-seronegative. Material for sequencing was PBMCs. The CDR3 loop is CASSETGQSYGYTF. DNA for the CDR3: TGTGCCAGCAGTGAAACGGGACAGTCCTATGGCTACACCTTC.